Following are 20 T cell receptor beta chains from one sample sequenced in a study of cytomegalovirus exposure and HLA in healthy donors. Sequencing was performed with immunoSEQ multiplex PCR; in TCRdb, only in-frame clones are kept and a portion is missing. The data show 100,000 to 150,000 clones, about 96% seen once. The sample comprised PBMCs. The receptors originated from a man aged 18 to 29 in good health and CMV-seronegative.

This clone was recorded only once. The V and J genes are TRBV7-2 and TRBJ2-3; unclear D gene. The V end was cut by 1 base, the J end by 2 bases, with 10 bases between. The CDR3 has 15 amino acids. The germline V gene has CDR1 SGHTA and CDR2 FQGNSA. The DNA of the CDR3 is TGTGCCAGCAGCTTAGAGGCTAGTCCCACAGATACGCAGTATTTT. It translates to CASSLEASPTDTQYF.

The V and J genes are TRBV2 and TRBJ2-3, with 9 nucleotides matching TRBD2. The V gene's germline CDR1 is SNHLY and CDR2 FYNNEI. CDR3 length: 15 amino acids. The trim removed 7 bases at V and 4 bases at J, leaving 9 bases unmatched. CDR3 sequence: CASTLGAGGADTQYF. In DNA, the CDR3 is TGTGCCAGCACCTTAGGAGCGGGAGGAGCAGATACGCAGTATTTT.

The rearrangement links TRBV5-6 to TRBJ2-1; the match to TRBD2 covers 8 bases. There are 16 residues in the CDR3. After removal of 1 base from V and 4 bases from J, the junction contained 7 bases not matched to a gene. CDR1 and CDR2 from the germline V gene are SGHDT and YYEEEE. The DNA of the CDR3 is TGTGCCAGCAGCTTGCCCTCACTAGCGGCTTACAATGAGCAGTTCTTC. Translation: CASSLPSLAAYNEQFF.

For the CDR3, the DNA is TGTGCCAGCAGCCCCGGGGAGCTCTACGAGCAGTACTTC. Translating gives CASSPGELYEQYF. The V and J genes are TRBV5-6 and TRBJ2-7; perhaps TRBD2 as D (5 bases). The V and J ends lost 4 bases and 3 bases respectively, with 11 bases between them. Looked up from germline, CDR1 is SGHDT and CDR2 is YYEEEE. The CDR3 is 13 amino acids.

This clone showed up just once. The rearrangement links TRBV7-3 to TRBJ2-1; 11 bases line up with TRBD1. The V gene's germline CDR1 is SGHTA and CDR2 FQGTGA. This CDR3 is 14 amino acids long. V lost 5 bases and J lost 8; bases outside the gene matches: 5. The CDR3 is CASSPGTGGDEQFF. The DNA of the CDR3 is TGTGCCAGCAGCCCCGGGACAGGGGGGGATGAGCAGTTCTTC. Filled out from reference TRBV7-3 and TRBJ2-1, the complete variable domain reads GAGVSQTPSNKVTEKGKYVELRCDPISGHTALYWYRQSLGQGPEFLIYFQGTGAADDSGLPNDRFFAVRPEGSVSTLKIQRTERGDSAVYLCASSPGTGGDEQFFGPGTRLTVL.

In this sample, this clone turned up once. The CDR3 region has the DNA TGTGCCAGCAGCAGGCGGGCCTCGAACACCGGGGAGCTGTTTTTT. This sequence encodes CASSRRASNTGELFF. This chain joins TRBV9 and TRBJ2-2, with D possibly TRBD2 on 5 matching bases. Germline CDR1 reads SGDLS; CDR2 reads YYNGEE. The CDR3 loop spans 15 amino acids. The V and J ends lost 4 bases and 0 bases respectively, with 10 bases between them.

The V call is TRBV5-1, the J call TRBJ2-1; D possibly corresponds to TRBD1 (5 bases). The CDR3 has 14 residues. Germline values: CDR1 SGHRS, CDR2 YFSETQ. V was cut by 6 bases and J by 7 bases, with 17 bases left in between. The CDR3 bases are TGCGCCAGCAACCGCAACGTTGGGGCGAATGAGCAGTTCTTC. This gives the protein CASNRNVGANEQFF.

This chain joins TRBV19 and TRBJ2-1; D might be TRBD2 (6 bases). CDR3 length: 14 residues. Germline V gene data show CDR1 as LNHDA and CDR2 as SQIVND (reference sequence). Trimming removed 4 bases from V and 9 bases from J, with 16 bases in between. The CDR3 coding sequence is TGTGCCAGTAGTAGAGGGAGCGGGTTGGGTGAGCAGTTCTTC. Amino acids: CASSRGSGLGEQFF. The complete variable domain, with remaining parts taken from reference TRBV19 and TRBJ2-1, reads DGGITQSPKYLFRKEGQNVTLSCEQNLNHDAMYWYRQDPGQGLRLIYYSQIVNDFQKGDIAEGYSVSREKKESFPLTVTSAQKNPTAFYLCASSRGSGLGEQFFGPGTRLTVL.

The J gene is TRBJ2-1, the V gene TRBV7-9; D might be TRBD1 (6 bases). CDR3 length: 14 amino acids. The germline V gene encodes CDR1 SEHNR and CDR2 FQNEAQ (reference sequence). The ends were cut back, 0 bases at V and 4 bases at J, with 7 bases in the middle. CDR3 protein: CASSLAGQYNEQFF. The CDR3 nucleotides are TGTGCCAGCAGCTTAGCGGGACAATACAATGAGCAGTTCTTC.

This clone showed up just a few times. The chain employs TRBV2 and TRBJ1-2; the match to TRBD1 covers 7 bases. The CDR3 totals 11 residues. In germline, CDR1 is SNHLY, CDR2 FYNNEI. Trimming took 5 bases from V and 12 from J; bases not matched to a gene: 6. The CDR3 protein is CASSPDRENTF. CDR3 in DNA: TGTGCCAGCAGTCCTGACAGGGAGAACACCTTC.

The chain uses TRBV15 and TRBJ1-1; D might be TRBD1 (5 bases). The CDR3 has 15 residues. V lost 1 base and J 1 base, leaving 10 bases between the germline ends. Germline CDR1 and CDR2: LNHNV and YYDKDF (reference sequence). CDR3 amino acids: CATSRGEGRNTEAFF. CDR3 nucleotides: TGTGCCACCAGCAGAGGGGAGGGGAGGAACACTGAAGCTTTCTTT.

The chain has TRBV10-3 and TRBJ2-1; 10 positions match TRBD2. Losses at the gene ends were 6 bases for V and 5 bases for J; bases not matched to a gene: 7. The CDR3 is made up of 15 amino acids. CDR1 is ENHRY, CDR2 SYGVKD, per germline. As DNA, the CDR3 is TGTGCCATCAGCACCACCGGGACTAGCGACAATGAGCAGTTCTTC. Its translation is CAISTTGTSDNEQFF.

This CDR3 is CASSLLQGASEKLFF. The CDR3 coding sequence is TGTGCCAGCAGCCTATTACAGGGGGCGAGCGAAAAACTGTTTTTT. The rearrangement links TRBV7-9 to TRBJ1-4, with 9 bases matching TRBD1. Germline CDR1 and CDR2: SEHNR and FQNEAQ (reference sequence). V shed 5 bases and J 8 bases; nucleotides not matched to a gene: 9. This CDR3 spans 15 amino acids. Filled out from reference TRBV7-9 and TRBJ1-4, the complete variable domain reads DTGVSQNPRHKITKRGQNVTFRCDPISEHNRLYWYRQTLGQGPEFLTYFQNEAQLEKSRLLSDRFSAERPKGSFSTLEIQRTEQGDSAMYLCASSLLQGASEKLFFGSGTQLSVL.

The chain has TRBV28 and TRBJ2-3, with TRBD2 as a possible D gene (5 bases). Germline V CDR1 and CDR2: MDHEN, SYDVKM. V gave up 5 bases and J gave up 3 bases, with 12 bases separating them. The CDR3 is made up of 14 amino acids. The CDR3 region has the DNA TGTGCCAGCAGTCCCCTCGGGGTTACAGATACGCAGTATTTT. Its translation: CASSPLGVTDTQYF.

The chain joins TRBV11-2 to TRBJ1-1; D perhaps matches TRBD1 (5 bases). The V gene lost 4 bases and the J gene lost 0 bases, with 21 bases spanning the gap. CDR1 is SGHAT and CDR2 is FQNNGV in the germline V gene. This CDR3 comprises 18 residues. The CDR3 region has the DNA TGTGCCAGCAGCTATGGGCTGGGTCACAAGGGGATGAACACTGAAGCTTTCTTT. It is translated as CASSYGLGHKGMNTEAFF.

The chain joins TRBV30 to TRBJ2-2; 7 bases line up with TRBD1. Germline trimming cut 0 bases from V and 4 bases from J; bases unmatched to any gene: 8. This CDR3 region has 16 residues. The germline CDR1 and CDR2 sequences are GTSNPN and SVGIG (reference sequence). CDR3 region: CAWSVRDRVLTGELFF. CDR3 nucleotides: TGTGCCTGGAGTGTACGAGACAGGGTGCTCACCGGGGAGCTGTTTTTT.

This sequence joins TRBV7-9 and TRBJ2-7; D is uncertain. Trimming pared 4 bases from V and 2 bases from J, leaving 12 bases between. In germline, CDR1 is SEHNR, CDR2 FQNEAQ (reference sequence). The CDR3 is 14 amino acids. In DNA form, the CDR3 reads TGTGCCAGCAGCTCGGGTCCCCGTCCCTACGAGCAGTACTTC. Its protein product is CASSSGPRPYEQYF.

The table lists this clone with a count of one. This chain joins TRBV6-5 and TRBJ2-7, with unresolved D. Germline CDR1 is MNHEY and CDR2 is SVGAGI. The CDR3 contains 13 residues. V was cut by 2 bases and J by 3 bases, with 8 bases left in between. CDR3 residues: CASSYNTNYEQYF. CDR3 in DNA: TGTGCCAGCAGTTACAACACCAACTACGAGCAGTACTTC.

Worth noting for this clone: One end of the junction fails to match germline, which may point to a read error. J is TRBJ2-7 and V is TRBV15, with a tentative D call TRBD1 (7 bases). This CDR3 is built from 19 residues. The V gene's germline CDR1 is LNHNV and CDR2 YYDKDF (reference sequence). CDR3 nucleotide sequence: TGTGCCACCAGCAGAGATCCCCCCTTAACAGGGGAGGCCTCCTACGAGCAGCACTTC. This encodes CATSRDPPLTGEASYEQHF.

Written as DNA, the CDR3 is TGTGCCAGCAGCCAGGGACTAGCAAGGGCGAACACCGGGGAGCTGTTTTTT. Amino acid sequence: CASSQGLARANTGELFF. The rearrangement joins TRBV5-4 to TRBJ2-2; TRBD2 agrees at 9 bases. V trimming: 4 bases; J trimming: 0 bases; junction bases outside the gene matches: 7. CDR1 SGHNT and CDR2 YYREEE come from the germline V gene (reference sequence). The CDR3 covers 17 residues.